Listed here are 21 T cell receptor beta chains from one sample, sequenced in a study of post-analysis software for immune sequencing data. General study points: Comparison of patients with controls showed five or six TRBV segments more frequent in patients, TRBV5-6, TRBV5-1 and TRBV20-1 among them.

Prepared libraries of TCR beta cDNA carried unique molecular identifiers. TCRdb reprocessed the PCR reads via MiXCR and lists one record per CDR3 protein. The data show some 190,000 distinct CDR3 sequences, around 29% seen once. Their antigens remain unidentified. The material sequenced was blood. The receptors here all came from a girl aged 2-17 years with multiple sclerosis.

This clonotype has just one count. This could be a read error, since a much larger clone is one nucleotide away. The V gene is TRBV29-1, the J gene TRBJ1-2; D gene uncertain. Between the trimmed V and J ends, which lost 6 bases and 4 bases, there was a span of 15 bases. CDR3 length: 13 residues. Germline V lookup: CDR1 SQVTM, CDR2 ANQGSEA. CDR3 amino acids: CSVFLDGVYGYTF. In DNA, the CDR3 is TGCAGCGTCTTCCTGGACGGGGTCTATGGCTACACCTTC.

The sample holds many counts of this clonotype. The chain couples TRBV4-2 to TRBJ2-5, with unresolved D. Germline V CDR1 and CDR2: LGHNA, YNFKEQ. The CDR3 spans 16 residues. The germline V and J ends were trimmed by 2 bases and 2 bases, with 15 bases remaining between them. The chain's CDR3 is CASSQIKGSEQETQYF. As DNA, the CDR3 is TGTGCCAGCAGCCAAATTAAAGGTTCCGAACAAGAGACCCAGTACTTC.

The chain has TRBV27 and TRBJ1-1; no reliable D call. The CDR3 totals 14 residues. Trimming took off 11 bases at V and 3 bases at J, with 19 bases between the two ends. CDR1 is MNHEY and CDR2 is SMNVEV in the germline V gene (reference sequence). The CDR3 loop is CAGTQLIGDTEAFF. The DNA of the CDR3 is TGTGCCGGCACCCAATTAATAGGTGACACTGAAGCTTTCTTT.

This clonotype has ten or more counts. The genes are TRBV7-9 and TRBJ2-7; 8 bases agree with TRBD1. This CDR3 region has 16 residues. In germline, CDR1 is SEHNR, CDR2 FQNEAQ (reference sequence). V lost 3 bases and J lost 5; bases outside the gene matches: 12. Written as DNA, the CDR3 is TGTGCCAGCAGCTTGGGGAAAGGACAGGGATTAAACGAGCAGTACTTC. Translated: CASSLGKGQGLNEQYF.

V is TRBV6-4 and J is TRBJ2-1; 10 nucleotides align to TRBD2. In germline, CDR1 is MRHNA, CDR2 SNTAGT. There are 16 residues in the CDR3. The V segment lost 0 bases and the J segment 8 bases; nucleotides outside the gene matches: 7. CDR3 in amino acids: CASSDSLAGEWDEQFF. CDR3 coding DNA: TGTGCCAGCAGTGACTCTCTAGCGGGGGAGTGGGATGAGCAGTTCTTC.

This clonotype was seen ten or more times. The gene calls are TRBV4-2 and TRBJ2-1; D tentatively fits TRBD1 or TRBD2 (5 bases each). Germline lookup yields CDR1 LGHNA and CDR2 YNFKEQ. The CDR3 sequence is 13 residues long. V lost 6 bases and J 9 bases, leaving 15 bases between the germline ends. DNA for the CDR3: TGTGCCAGCAGAGAGTCCCCTGGGGGTGAGCAGTTCTTC. As protein: CASRESPGGEQFF.

This clonotype came up a few times. The junction departs from germline at one end; a sequencing error may be responsible. The chain recombines TRBV28 with TRBJ2-3, with no clear D. The germline gives CDR1 MDHEN, CDR2 SYDVKM. The CDR3 has 12 residues. This CDR3 reads CASSFTLDTQYF. The CDR3 nucleotides read TGTGCCAGTAGTTTTACCCTGGATACGCAGTATTTT.

This clonotype appeared many times. The chain links TRBV6-5 to TRBJ2-1, with D hard to call. Germline CDR1 and CDR2: MNHEY and SVGAGI. V was trimmed by 0 bases and J by 1 base, leaving 7 bases between them. The CDR3 extends over 15 amino acids. The CDR3 nucleotides read TGTGCCAGCAGTTACTCGGCCGGGTCCTACAATGAGCAGTTCTTC. As protein: CASSYSAGSYNEQFF.

This clonotype was detected many times. The chain recombines TRBV29-1 with TRBJ2-5; 9 nucleotides line up with TRBD1. Looked up from germline, CDR1 is SQVTM and CDR2 is ANQGSEA. This CDR3 is 15 amino acids long. The trim removed 3 bases at V and 2 bases at J, leaving 7 bases unmatched. The CDR3 sequence: CSVEGGTGPQETQYF. Here the CDR3 DNA reads TGCAGCGTTGAGGGCGGGACAGGGCCTCAAGAGACCCAGTACTTC.

This clonotype was observed at least ten times. The chain employs TRBV12-3 or TRBV12-4 and TRBJ1-6; 7 positions agree with TRBD1. This CDR3 contains 13 residues. Germline trimming cut 6 bases from V and 7 bases from J; bases unmatched to any gene: 3. This CDR3 is CASRVQGNSPLHF. The CDR3 DNA follows: TGTGCCAGCAGGGTACAGGGGAATTCACCCCTCCACTTT.

This clonotype was recorded only once. A much larger clone sits a single nucleotide away, making a read error possible. The DNA of the CDR3 is TGCGCCAGCAGCCCTGCCGGGACAGGGAACAATGAGCAGTTCTTC. Translation: CASSPAGTGNNEQFF. The chain is built from TRBV5-1 and TRBJ2-1; 9 bases fit TRBD1. CDR3 length: 15 amino acids. Germline trimming cut 4 bases from V and 5 bases from J; bases unmatched to any gene: 7. The germline V gene has CDR1 SGHRS and CDR2 YFSETQ.

This clonotype was recorded at least ten times. J is TRBJ2-7 and V is TRBV30; 7 bases match TRBD1. Trimming cost V 2 bases and J 6 bases; bases outside gene matches: 10. Germline CDR1 reads GTSNPN; CDR2 reads SVGIG (reference sequence). This CDR3 contains 14 residues. The CDR3 region is CAWSPTGPVGEQYF. The CDR3 nucleotides read TGTGCCTGGAGTCCGACAGGGCCAGTGGGCGAGCAGTACTTC.

Turning to this clonotype: A much larger clone lies a single base off, so this may be a read error. CDR3 DNA: TGTGCCAGCAGTTACTCGATGGGGGGCGCGGATTCACCCCACCACTTT. It codes for CASSYSMGGADSPHHF. This chain links TRBV6-5 with TRBJ1-6, with D perhaps TRBD1 (6 bases). CDR1 is MNHEY, CDR2 SVGAGI, per germline. This CDR3 is 16 amino acids long.

This clonotype was counted ten times or more. The rearrangement joins TRBV4-2 to TRBJ2-1, with 7 bases fitting TRBD2. The CDR3 has 16 amino acids. Per germline, CDR1 LGHNA and CDR2 YNFKEQ. V gave up 1 base and J gave up 3 bases; unmatched junction bases: 6. CDR3 bases: TGTGCCAGCAGCCAAGGGGTAGCGGGTATCTACAATGAGCAGTTCTTC. Amino acid sequence: CASSQGVAGIYNEQFF.

The chain recombines TRBV6-5 with TRBJ2-2; D might be TRBD1 (5 bases). The V and J ends lost 5 bases and 7 bases respectively, with 11 bases between them. The CDR3 loop spans 13 amino acids. Germline CDR1 and CDR2: MNHEY and SVGAGI. CDR3 sequence reads: CASSPTGVGELFF. CDR3 in DNA: TGTGCCAGCAGTCCCACAGGCGTCGGGGAGCTGTTTTTT.

This clonotype was seen at least ten times. The chain carries TRBV5-6 and TRBJ1-2, with D perhaps TRBD1 (5 bases). CDR1 SGHDT and CDR2 YYEEEE come from the germline V gene. This CDR3 is built from 13 residues. Trimming pared 3 bases from V and 7 bases from J, leaving 13 bases between. In nucleotides, the CDR3 is TGTGCCAGCAGCTGGGGTGGAGGGACTGGCTACACCTTC. This encodes CASSWGGGTGYTF.

This clonotype was seen many times. The rearrangement uses TRBV7-9 and TRBJ2-5; D is possibly TRBD1 or TRBD2 (5 bases each). The CDR3 extends over 16 amino acids. Trimming removed 2 bases from V and 2 bases from J, with 15 bases in between. CDR1 and CDR2 (germline): SEHNR, FQNEAQ (reference sequence). CDR3 DNA sequence: TGTGCCAGCAGCTTAATTCTGGGGACCCTACAAGAGACCCAGTACTTC. This encodes CASSLILGTLQETQYF. Using reference TRBV7-9 and TRBJ2-5 for the parts outside the CDR3, the full variable domain is DTGVSQNPRHKITKRGQNVTFRCDPISEHNRLYWYRQTLGQGPEFLTYFQNEAQLEKSRLLSDRFSAERPKGSFSTLEIQRTEQGDSAMYLCASSLILGTLQETQYFGPGTRLLVL.

The chain carries TRBV20-1 and TRBJ2-1; D perhaps matches TRBD2 (6 bases). Trimming removed 5 bases from V and 10 bases from J, with 24 bases in between. This CDR3 region has 15 residues. Germline CDR1 DFQATT, CDR2 SNEGSKA (reference sequence). The CDR3 is CSAEEEGLAPREQFF. CDR3 coding DNA: TGCAGTGCTGAGGAGGAGGGGCTAGCCCCGAGGGAGCAGTTCTTC.

Turning to this clonotype: A much larger clonotype is one base distant, so this may be a read error. This sequence joins TRBV5-6 and TRBJ1-2; 8 bases match TRBD1. Trimming at V came to 3 bases and at J to 2 bases, leaving 18 bases not matched to a gene. Germline CDR1 and CDR2: SGHDT and YYEEEE. The length of the CDR3 is 19 residues. For the CDR3, the DNA is TGTGCCAGCAGCTACGCCGCGGCGGACAGGGCAGGCCAAAACTATGGCTACACCTTC. Amino acids: CASSYAAADRAGQNYGYTF. The variable domain in full, completed from reference TRBV5-6 and TRBJ1-2, reads DAGVTQSPTHLIKTRGQQVTLRCSPKSGHDTVSWYQQALGQGPQFIFQYYEEEERQRGNFPDRFSGHQFPNYSSELNVNALLLGDSALYLCASSYAAADRAGQNYGYTFGSGTRLTVV.

V usage is TRBV24-1 and J usage is TRBJ2-1; D is ambiguous. Germline V CDR1 and CDR2: KGHDR, SFDVKD. V was clipped by 7 bases and J by 1 base, with 7 bases between them. CDR3 length equals 13 residues. Written as DNA, the CDR3 is TGTGCCACCAGCAGCGTGTCCTACAATGAGCAGTTCTTC. Protein sequence: CATSSVSYNEQFF.

Comments on this clonotype: A read error may explain this, as a much larger clone is one base away. CDR3 residues: CDSNRHTGKVSYEQYF. CDR3 DNA: TGTGACAGCAACCGTCATACAGGGAAGGTCTCCTACGAGCAGTACTTC. This chain joins TRBV6-2 or TRBV6-3 and TRBJ2-7; TRBD1 might be the D (6 bases). The length of the CDR3 is 16 residues. Germline-derived CDR1 and CDR2 are MNHEY and SVGEGT.